This T cell receptor (beta chain) was recovered during a study of control samples from healthy donors and cancer patients. J lost 0 bases, V lost 4 bases, and 4 bases had no gene match. This CDR3 has 16 amino acids. CDR1 is MNHNY, CDR2 SVGAGI, per germline (reference sequence). Sequenced by immunoSEQ multiplex PCR; TCRdb stores in-frame clones only, minus some. The sample lists about 130,000 clones, around 92% occurring once. The sample was blood. V and J are TRBV6-6 and TRBJ1-3, with TRBD1 identical over 9 bases. The sequence came from a woman between 50 and 59 years old in good health. The CDR3 region has the DNA TGTGCCAGCAGTTCCCCGACAGGGGGCTCTGGAAACACCATATATTTT. Protein sequence: CASSSPTGGSGNTIYF.